This note documents a single TCR beta chain sequence. What it binds is unknown. A much larger clone differs by one base, so this may be a read error. Hyperthyroidism had been newly diagnosed in patients aged 18 to 65, and its duration was under 2 months. From roughly 10 ml of fresh peripheral blood, PBMCs were isolated. Amplification targeted TCR beta CDR3 regions from RNA transcripts. The HTBI set primed first-round TCR CDR3 RT-PCR. Each CDR3 protein gets one entry after TCRdb re-called the multiplex PCR reads with MiXCR. This table holds about 400,000 distinct CDR3 sequences, approximately 14% found once. These data originate in a study of T cells in Graves' hyperthyroidism and ophthalmopathy. General observations from the study: The model anticipated ophthalmopathy a median approximately 6.5 months pre-onset. Most thyroid-expanded clonotypes above 0.001 were also found in blood.

The CDR3 runs 13 residues. Germline CDR1 reads LGHNT; CDR2 reads FRNRAP. Deletions cut 7 bases from V and 4 bases from J, with 14 bases between. Sequencing was done on a sample of blood. The chain joins TRBV12-5 to TRBJ2-7, with TRBD1 as a possible D gene (5 bases). This clonotype was sampled from a woman under 30 with Graves' hyperthyroidism that later progressed to Graves' ophthalmopathy. The CDR3: CASVPTQGYEQYF. CDR3 sequence (DNA): TGTGCTAGTGTCCCTACGCAGGGATACGAGCAGTACTTC.